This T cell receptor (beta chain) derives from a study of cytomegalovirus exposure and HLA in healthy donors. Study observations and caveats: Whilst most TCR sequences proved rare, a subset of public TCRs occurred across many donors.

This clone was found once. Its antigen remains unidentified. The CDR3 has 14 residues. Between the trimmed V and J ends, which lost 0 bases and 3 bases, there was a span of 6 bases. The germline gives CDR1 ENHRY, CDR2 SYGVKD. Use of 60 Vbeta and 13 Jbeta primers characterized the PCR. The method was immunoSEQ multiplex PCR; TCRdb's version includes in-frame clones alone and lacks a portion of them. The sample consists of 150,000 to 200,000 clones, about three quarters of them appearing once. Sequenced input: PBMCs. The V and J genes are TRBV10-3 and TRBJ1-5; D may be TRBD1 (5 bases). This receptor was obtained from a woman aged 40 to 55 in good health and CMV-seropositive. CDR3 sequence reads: CAISESTVNQPQHF. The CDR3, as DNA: TGTGCCATCAGTGAGTCGACAGTCAATCAGCCCCAGCATTTT.